Below are 10 T cell receptor beta chains sequenced from a single sample in a study of cytomegalovirus exposure and HLA in healthy donors. This PCR relied on a set of 60 Vbeta primers and 13 Jbeta primers. This table comes from immunoSEQ multiplex PCR, and its TCRdb copy is limited to in-frame clones, with some not included. This sample contains about 110,000 clones. The sequenced material came from PBMCs. The origin of the receptors is a man aged 40-50 years in good health and CMV-seropositive.

The V call is TRBV28, the J call TRBJ1-3, with 7 bases that match TRBD1. Germline CDR1 is MDHEN and CDR2 is SYDVKM. Trimming removed 6 bases from V and 1 base from J; junction bases left unmatched: 3. This CDR3 spans 14 amino acids. The CDR3 DNA reads as TGTGCCAGCAGGACAGGGCTTTCTGGAAACACCATATATTTT. It specifies CASRTGLSGNTIYF.

The V call is TRBV7-8, the J call TRBJ2-2; D remains ambiguous. V shed 3 bases and J shed 5 bases, with 7 bases lying between them. Germline V gene sequence: CDR1 SGHVS, CDR2 FQNEAQ. CDR3 size: 13 residues. The DNA for the CDR3 is TGTGCCAGCAGCTTCCTTAGAACCGGGGAGCTGTTTTTT. This translates into CASSFLRTGELFF.

The J gene is TRBJ2-5, the V gene TRBV5-4; 10 bases are shared with TRBD2. Looked up from germline, CDR1 is SGHNT and CDR2 is YYREEE (reference sequence). This CDR3 is 17 amino acids long. V was pared by 5 bases and J by 5 bases, with 15 bases of the junction left unmatched. CDR3 nucleotide sequence: TGTGCCAGCAGTCTAGCGGGAGCTGGATGGGCTGGCGAGACCCAGTACTTC. Translation: CASSLAGAGWAGETQYF.

The chain has TRBV30 and TRBJ2-7; the match to TRBD1 covers 8 bases. In germline, CDR1 is GTSNPN, CDR2 SVGIG (reference sequence). The CDR3 is 15 residues long. V lost 2 bases, J lost 3 bases, and 9 bases stayed unmatched. This CDR3 is CAWSPHRDRLYEQYF. The CDR3 DNA reads TGTGCCTGGAGTCCCCACCGGGACAGGCTCTACGAGCAGTACTTC.

The chain combines TRBV9 with TRBJ1-5; D gene uncertain. The germline gives CDR1 SGDLS, CDR2 YYNGEE. V dropped 0 bases and J dropped 9 bases, with 16 bases sitting between them. The length of the CDR3 is 15 residues. CDR3 bases: TGTGCCAGCAGCGTAGCTGCAGAAATCAATTCGCCCCAGCATTTT. It encodes CASSVAAEINSPQHF.

This chain joins TRBV10-3 and TRBJ2-1; TRBD2 might be the D (5 bases). The V and J ends lost 4 bases and 4 bases respectively, with 11 bases between them. The CDR3 extends over 14 amino acids. Germline CDR1 is ENHRY and CDR2 is SYGVKD. The DNA for the CDR3 is TGTGCCATCAGTGTCCCCCGGGATTACAATGAGCAGTTCTTC. The encoded protein is CAISVPRDYNEQFF.

The rearrangement links TRBV6-6 to TRBJ1-4, with D hard to call. The CDR3 extends over 12 amino acids. With 6 bases removed from V and 8 bases from J, the gap between germline ends came to 10 bases. In germline, CDR1 is MNHNY, CDR2 SVGAGI (reference sequence). The CDR3 region is CASSPYNEKLFF. The DNA of the CDR3 is TGTGCCAGCAGCCCTTACAACGAAAAACTGTTTTTT.

The V call is TRBV7-9, the J call TRBJ2-1; D may be TRBD2 (5 bases). Germline V gene data show CDR1 as SEHNR and CDR2 as FQNEAQ (reference sequence). V lost 0 bases and J lost 7, with 7 bases in between. This CDR3 spans 13 amino acids. The CDR3 is CASSLATGNEQFF. As DNA, the CDR3 is TGTGCCAGCAGCTTAGCGACGGGGAATGAGCAGTTCTTC.

The chain links TRBV7-9 to TRBJ2-1; 9 bases match TRBD2. The CDR3 has 16 residues. The V and J ends lost 2 bases and 7 bases, in that order; junction bases with no gene match: 9. Looked up from germline, CDR1 is SEHNR and CDR2 is FQNEAQ (reference sequence). The CDR3 coding sequence is TGTGCCAGCAGCTTAATGGGACTAGCTAGCTATAATGAGCAGTTCTTC. It translates to CASSLMGLASYNEQFF.

The chain links TRBV5-6 to TRBJ2-3; TRBD2 matches at 11 bases. The CDR3 totals 17 residues. Germline V lookup: CDR1 SGHDT, CDR2 YYEEEE. The V gene end was trimmed by 1 base and the J gene end by 0 bases; junction bases not matched to a gene: 4. The CDR3 spells CASSLRLAGPSTDTQYF. DNA for the CDR3: TGTGCCAGCAGCTTGAGACTAGCGGGACCTAGCACAGATACGCAGTATTTT.